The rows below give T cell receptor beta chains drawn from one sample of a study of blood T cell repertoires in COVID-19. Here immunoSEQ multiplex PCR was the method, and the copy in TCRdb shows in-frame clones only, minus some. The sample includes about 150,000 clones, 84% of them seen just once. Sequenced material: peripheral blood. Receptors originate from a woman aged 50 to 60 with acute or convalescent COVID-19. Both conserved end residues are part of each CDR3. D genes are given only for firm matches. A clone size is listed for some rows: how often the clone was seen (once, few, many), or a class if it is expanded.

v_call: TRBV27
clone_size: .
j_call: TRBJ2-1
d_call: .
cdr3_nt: TGTGCCAGCAGTCATCCGGGACTCAGAGGGAATGAGCAGTTCTTC
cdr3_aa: CASSHPGLRGNEQFF

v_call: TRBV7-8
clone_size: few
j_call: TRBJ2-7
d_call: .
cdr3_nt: TGTGCCAGCAGCTTATCGTCCGCGGTTACCTACGAGCAGTACTTC
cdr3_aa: CASSLSSAVTYEQYF

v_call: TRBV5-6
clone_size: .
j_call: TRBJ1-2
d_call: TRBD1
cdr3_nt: TGTGCCAGCAGCTTGGGAGGACAGGACTTGGGTGGCTACACCTTC
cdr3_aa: CASSLGGQDLGGYTF

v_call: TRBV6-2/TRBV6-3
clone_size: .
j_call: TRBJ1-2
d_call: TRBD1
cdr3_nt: TGTGCCAGCAGTGATGGACAGGTCTATGGCTACACCTTC
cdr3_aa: CASSDGQVYGYTF

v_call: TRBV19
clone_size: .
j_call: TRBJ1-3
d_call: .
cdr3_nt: TGTGCCAGTAGTGACCAGGGGCCTGGAAACACCATATATTTT
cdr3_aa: CASSDQGPGNTIYF

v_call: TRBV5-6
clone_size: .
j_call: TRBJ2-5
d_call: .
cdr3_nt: TGTGCCAGCAGCTTAAGGGGCAGAGAGACCCAGTACTTC
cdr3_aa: CASSLRGRETQYF

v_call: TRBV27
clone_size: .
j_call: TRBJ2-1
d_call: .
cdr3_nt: TGTGCCAGCAGTTTGGCCGGGAGAAATTCCAATGAGCAGTTCTTC
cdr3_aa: CASSLAGRNSNEQFF

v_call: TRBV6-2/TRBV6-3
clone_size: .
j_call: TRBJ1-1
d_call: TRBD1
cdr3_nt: TGTGCCAGCAGTACTTCAGGGGGAAAGGACACTGAAGCTTTCTTT
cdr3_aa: CASSTSGGKDTEAFF

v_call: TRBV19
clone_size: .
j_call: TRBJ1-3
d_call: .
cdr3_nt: TGTGCCAGTATGACCCCCGGACTGGCGCTCGGAAACACCATATATTTT
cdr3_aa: CASMTPGLALGNTIYF

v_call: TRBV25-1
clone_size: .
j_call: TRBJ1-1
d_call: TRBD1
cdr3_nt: TGTGCCAGCAGTGAACCGAGCAGGGGGGACACTGAAGCTTTCTTT
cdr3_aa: CASSEPSRGDTEAFF

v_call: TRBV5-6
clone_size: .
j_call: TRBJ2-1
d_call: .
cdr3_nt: TGTGCCAGCAGCTTGGCCCCGACAGAAAACAATGAGCAGTTCTTC
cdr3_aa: CASSLAPTENNEQFF

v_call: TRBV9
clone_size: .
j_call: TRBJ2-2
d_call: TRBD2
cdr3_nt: TGTGCCAGCAGCGTAGCCCTAGGCGGGGGTTCGAACACCGGGGAGCTGTTTTTT
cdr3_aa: CASSVALGGGSNTGELFF

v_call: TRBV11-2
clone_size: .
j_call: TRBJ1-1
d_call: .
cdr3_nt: TGTGCCAGCAGCTTAGGGACAGCGAACACTGAAGCTTTCTTT
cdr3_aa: CASSLGTANTEAFF

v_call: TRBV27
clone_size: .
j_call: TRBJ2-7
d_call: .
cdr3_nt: TGTGCCAGCTCCCCGGGCTCCTACGAGCAGTACTTC
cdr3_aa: CASSPGSYEQYF

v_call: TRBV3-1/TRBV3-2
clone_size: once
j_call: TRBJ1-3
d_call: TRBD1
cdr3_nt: TGTGCCAGCAGCCCAGACAGGGCTGGAAACACCATATATTTT
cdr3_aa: CASSPDRAGNTIYF

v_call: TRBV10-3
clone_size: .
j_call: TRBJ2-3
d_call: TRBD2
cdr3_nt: TGTGCCATCAGTCTAGGACTAGCGGGAGGGTCGACAGATACGCAGTATTTT
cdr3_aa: CAISLGLAGGSTDTQYF

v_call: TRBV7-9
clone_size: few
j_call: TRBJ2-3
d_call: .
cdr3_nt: TGTGCCAGCAGGTTCCCCGGGGGGCGGGAGCCCGGCACAGATACGCAGTATTTT
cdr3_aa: CASRFPGGREPGTDTQYF

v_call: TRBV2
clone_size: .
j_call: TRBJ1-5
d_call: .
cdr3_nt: TGTGCCAGCAGTGGGGAGACTAGCAATCAGCCCCAGCATTTT
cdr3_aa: CASSGETSNQPQHF

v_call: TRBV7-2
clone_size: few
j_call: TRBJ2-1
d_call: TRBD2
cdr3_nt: TGTGCCAGCAGCTCGCATAGCGGGAGGCGATACAATGAGCAGTTCTTC
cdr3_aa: CASSSHSGRRYNEQFF

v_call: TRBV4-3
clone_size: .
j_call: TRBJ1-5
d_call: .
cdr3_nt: TGCGCCAGCAGCCCTTCTCTTAGCAATCAGCCCCAGCATTTT
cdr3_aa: CASSPSLSNQPQHF

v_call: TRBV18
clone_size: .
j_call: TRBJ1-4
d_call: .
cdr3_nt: TGTGCCAGCTCACCGAACAGGAATGAAAAACTGTTTTTT
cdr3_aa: CASSPNRNEKLFF

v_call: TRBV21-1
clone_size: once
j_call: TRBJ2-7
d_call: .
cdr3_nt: TGTGCCAGCAGCAATCCGGGACAGGGCTTCTACGAGCAGTACTTC
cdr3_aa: CASSNPGQGFYEQYF

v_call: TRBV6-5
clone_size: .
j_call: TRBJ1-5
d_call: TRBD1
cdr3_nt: TGTGCCAGCAGATTGGCACAGGGGTACAATCAGCCCCAGCATTTT
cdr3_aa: CASRLAQGYNQPQHF

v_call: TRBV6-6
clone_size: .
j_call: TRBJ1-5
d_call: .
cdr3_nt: TGTGCCAGCACCCGGGTCTTCGGGAGCAATCAGCCCCAGCATTTT
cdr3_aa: CASTRVFGSNQPQHF

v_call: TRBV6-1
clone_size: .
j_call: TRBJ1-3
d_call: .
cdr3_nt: TGTGCCAGCAGTGAAGCGGGCAGGGCTGGAAACACCATATATTTT
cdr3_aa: CASSEAGRAGNTIYF

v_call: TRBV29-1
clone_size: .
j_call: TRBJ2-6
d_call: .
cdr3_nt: TGCAGCGTTGAAGGCCCCGATACCCTATCGGACAGACCCCTTTCTGGGGCCAACGTCCTGACTTTC
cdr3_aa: CSVEGPDTLSDRPLSGANVLTF

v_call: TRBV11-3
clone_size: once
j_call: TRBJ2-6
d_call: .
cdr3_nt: TGTGCCAGCAGCGACGGCCCTCGGGCTGGGGCCAACGTCCTGACTTTC
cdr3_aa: CASSDGPRAGANVLTF

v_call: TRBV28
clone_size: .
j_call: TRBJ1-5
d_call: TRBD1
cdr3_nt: TGTGCCAGCAGTGAGGGGGCGCGGGATCAGCCCCAGCATTTT
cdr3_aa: CASSEGARDQPQHF

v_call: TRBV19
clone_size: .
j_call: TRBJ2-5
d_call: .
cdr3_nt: TGTGCCAGCTGGGACAAATATAAAGAGACCCAGTACTTC
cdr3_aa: CASWDKYKETQYF

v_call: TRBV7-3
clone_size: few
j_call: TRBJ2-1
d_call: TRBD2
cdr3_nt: TGTGCCAGCAGCCAAAGACTAGCGGGGGGCTCGGACAATGAGCAGTTCTTC
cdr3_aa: CASSQRLAGGSDNEQFF

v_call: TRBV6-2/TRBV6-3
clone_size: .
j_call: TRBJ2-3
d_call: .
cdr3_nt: TGTGCCAGCAGCTCGCGGCGGGATACGCAGTATTTT
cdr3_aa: CASSSRRDTQYF

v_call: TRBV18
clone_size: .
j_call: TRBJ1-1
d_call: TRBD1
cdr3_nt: TGTGCCAGCTCACCTAACAGGGGGGTGATGGCTGAAGCTTTCTTT
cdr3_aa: CASSPNRGVMAEAFF

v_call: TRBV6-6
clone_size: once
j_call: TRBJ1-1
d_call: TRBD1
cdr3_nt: TGTGCCAGCGATGTCGGGGGACAGGGAAAAGCTTTCTTT
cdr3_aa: CASDVGGQGKAFF

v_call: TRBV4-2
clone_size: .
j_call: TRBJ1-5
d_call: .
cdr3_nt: TGTGCCAGCAGCCAAGACACGCAGGAATACAATCAGCCCCAGCATTTT
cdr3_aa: CASSQDTQEYNQPQHF

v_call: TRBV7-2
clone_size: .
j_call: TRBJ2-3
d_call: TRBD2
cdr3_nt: TGTGCCAGCAGCTCGCCGACTAGCCTGGATACGCAGTATTTT
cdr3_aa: CASSSPTSLDTQYF

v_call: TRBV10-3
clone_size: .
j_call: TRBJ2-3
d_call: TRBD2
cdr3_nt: TGTGCCATCAGTGACGGGGGGGCGAGGAATACGCAGTATTTT
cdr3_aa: CAISDGGARNTQYF

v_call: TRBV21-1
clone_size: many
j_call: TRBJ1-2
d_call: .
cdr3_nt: TGTGCCATTTGGACAGGACCCATTTTTTACCGCTATGGCTACACCTTC
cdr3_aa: CAIWTGPIFYRYGYTF

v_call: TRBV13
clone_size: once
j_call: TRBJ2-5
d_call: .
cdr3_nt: TGTGCCAGCAGTAATGACAGAAGGGAGACCCAGTACTTC
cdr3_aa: CASSNDRRETQYF

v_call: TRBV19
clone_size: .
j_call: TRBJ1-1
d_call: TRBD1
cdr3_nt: TGTGCCAGTAGTAAAATGGAGGGGGCGGGTGAAGCTTTCTTT
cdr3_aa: CASSKMEGAGEAFF

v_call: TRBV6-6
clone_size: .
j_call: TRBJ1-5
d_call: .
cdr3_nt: TGTGCCAGCAGCCAGGGGACGAATCATTCGCCCCAGCATTTT
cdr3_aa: CASSQGTNHSPQHF

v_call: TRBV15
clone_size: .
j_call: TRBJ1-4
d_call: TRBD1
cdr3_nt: TGTGCCACCAGCAGGGGACAGGGGGCGGTTGAAAAACTGTTTTTT
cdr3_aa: CATSRGQGAVEKLFF

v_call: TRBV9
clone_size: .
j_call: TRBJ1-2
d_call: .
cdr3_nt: TGTGCCAGCAGCGTACAGGGGATTGGCTACACCTTC
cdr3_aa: CASSVQGIGYTF

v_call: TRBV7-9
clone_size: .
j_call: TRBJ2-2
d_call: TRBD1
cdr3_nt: TGTGCCAGCAGCTCTACCGGGACAGCGAACACCGGGGAGCTGTTTTTT
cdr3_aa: CASSSTGTANTGELFF

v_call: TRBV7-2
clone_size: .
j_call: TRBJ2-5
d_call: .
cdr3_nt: TGTGCCAGCAGCCCCGGGATGGCGGGGACCCAGTACTTC
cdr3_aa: CASSPGMAGTQYF

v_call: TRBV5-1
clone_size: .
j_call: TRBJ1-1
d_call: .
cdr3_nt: TGCGCCAGCAGCCCCGCGGGGGCCTACCTTGAAGCTTTCTTT
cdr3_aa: CASSPAGAYLEAFF

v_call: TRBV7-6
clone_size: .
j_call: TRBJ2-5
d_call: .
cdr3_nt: TGTGCCAGCAGCTTTAGAACCGATTCCCAAGAGACCCAGTACTTC
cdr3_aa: CASSFRTDSQETQYF

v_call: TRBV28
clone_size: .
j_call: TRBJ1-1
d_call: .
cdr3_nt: TGTGCCAGTCGCAGGGAGGTGAACACTGAAGCTTTCTTT
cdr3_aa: CASRREVNTEAFF

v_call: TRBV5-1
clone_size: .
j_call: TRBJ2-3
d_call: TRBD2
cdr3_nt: TGCGCCAGCAGCCCGGGAAGCAGCGGGAATACAGATACGCAGTATTTT
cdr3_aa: CASSPGSSGNTDTQYF

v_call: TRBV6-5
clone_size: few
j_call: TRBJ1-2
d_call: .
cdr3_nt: TGTGCCAGCAGTTACTCGCCCTGGGGGAGGGACTATGGCTACACCTTC
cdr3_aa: CASSYSPWGRDYGYTF

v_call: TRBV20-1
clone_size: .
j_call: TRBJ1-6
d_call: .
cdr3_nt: TGCAGTGCTATAGCGGGATCACCCCTCCACTTT
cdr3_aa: CSAIAGSPLHF

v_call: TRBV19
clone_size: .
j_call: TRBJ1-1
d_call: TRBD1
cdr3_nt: TGTGCCAGTAGGGACAGGGGGCACGAGAACACTGAAGCTTTCTTT
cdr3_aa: CASRDRGHENTEAFF

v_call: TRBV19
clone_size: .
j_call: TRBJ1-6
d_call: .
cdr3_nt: TGTGCCAGTAGTATCCGGGGGGAAGGATCCTATAATTCACCCCTCCACTTT
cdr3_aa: CASSIRGEGSYNSPLHF

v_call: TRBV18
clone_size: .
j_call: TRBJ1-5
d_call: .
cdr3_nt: TGTGCCAGCTCACCGGCACAGGCTCAGCCCCAGCATTTT
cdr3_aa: CASSPAQAQPQHF

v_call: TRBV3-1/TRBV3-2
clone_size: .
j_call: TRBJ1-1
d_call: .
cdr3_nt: TGTGCCAGCAGCCGGGCCTCAGCCAACACTGAAGCTTTCTTT
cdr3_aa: CASSRASANTEAFF

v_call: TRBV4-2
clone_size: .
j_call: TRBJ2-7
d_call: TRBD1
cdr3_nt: TGTGCCAGCAGCCAGGAGGGGACAGGGGCGTTTTCCGAGCAGTACTTC
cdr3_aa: CASSQEGTGAFSEQYF

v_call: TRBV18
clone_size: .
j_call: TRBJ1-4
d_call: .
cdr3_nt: TGTGCCAGCTCACCAGGAGGGTTCCCCGGCTTTGCGAAACTGTTTTTT
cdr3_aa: CASSPGGFPGFAKLFF